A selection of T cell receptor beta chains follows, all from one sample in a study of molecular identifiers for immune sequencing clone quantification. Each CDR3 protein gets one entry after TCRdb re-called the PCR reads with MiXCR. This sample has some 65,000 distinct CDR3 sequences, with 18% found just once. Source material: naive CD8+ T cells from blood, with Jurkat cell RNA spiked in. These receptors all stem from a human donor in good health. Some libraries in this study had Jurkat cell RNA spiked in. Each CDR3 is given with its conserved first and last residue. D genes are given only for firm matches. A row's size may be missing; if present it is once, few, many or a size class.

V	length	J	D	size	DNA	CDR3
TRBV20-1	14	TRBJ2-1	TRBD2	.	TGCAGTGCTAGTAGCGGGGACTCCTACAATGAGCAGTTCTTC	CSASSGDSYNEQFF
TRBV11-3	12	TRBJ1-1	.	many	TGTGCCAGCAGCTTAGATAGGCAAGAAGCTTTCTTT	CASSLDRQEAFF
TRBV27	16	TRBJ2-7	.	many	TGTGCCAGCAGTTTATTCCGGCCAGGGGGGTCGTTCGAGCAGTACTTC	CASSLFRPGGSFEQYF
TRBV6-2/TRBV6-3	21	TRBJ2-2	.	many	TGTGCCAGCAGTTACTTGGATGGGACTGAATTAGTCCCAGGTAACACCGGGGAGCTGTTTTTT	CASSYLDGTELVPGNTGELFF
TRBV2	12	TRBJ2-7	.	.	TGTGCCAGCGGTGAAGGCGGCTACGAGCAGTACTTC	CASGEGGYEQYF
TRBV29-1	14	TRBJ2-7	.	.	TGCAGCGTCCTCAGGGCGGACCTACCCTACGAGCAGTACTTC	CSVLRADLPYEQYF
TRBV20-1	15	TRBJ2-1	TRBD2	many	TGCAGTGCTAGAGGACCGGGAGGGCCACGGAATGAGCAGTTCTTC	CSARGPGGPRNEQFF
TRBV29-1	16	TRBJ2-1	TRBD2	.	TGCAGCGTTCTGGGACTAGCGGGAGAAAACTACAATGAGCAGTTCTTC	CSVLGLAGENYNEQFF
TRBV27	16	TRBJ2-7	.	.	TGTGCCAGCAGTCTTACCCCCAGGGTAGGGATGGGTGAGCAGTACTTC	CASSLTPRVGMGEQYF
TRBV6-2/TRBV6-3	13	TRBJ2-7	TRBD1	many	TGTGCCAGCAGTCCCGGGACAGCCCACGAGCAGTACTTC	CASSPGTAHEQYF
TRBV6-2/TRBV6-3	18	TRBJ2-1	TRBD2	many	TGTGCCAGCAGTTCCCCGTGGGGAGCGGGAGAAACCTACAATGAGCAGTTCTTC	CASSSPWGAGETYNEQFF
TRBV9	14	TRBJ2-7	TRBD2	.	TGTGCCAGCAGCTTACTAGCGGGAGACTACGAGCAGTACTTC	CASSLLAGDYEQYF
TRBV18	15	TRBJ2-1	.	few	TGTGCCAGCTCACCAGCGGGGAGCTCCTACAATGAGCAGTTCTTC	CASSPAGSSYNEQFF
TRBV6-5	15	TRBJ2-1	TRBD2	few	TGTGCCAGCAGTGGGGGACTAGCGTCTTACAATGAGCAGTTCTTC	CASSGGLASYNEQFF
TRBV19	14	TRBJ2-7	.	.	TGTGCCAGTAGTATGGCACTAGAGTCCTACGAGCAGTACTTC	CASSMALESYEQYF
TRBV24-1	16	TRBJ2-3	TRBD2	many	TGTGCCACCAGTGCTGGCGCGGGAGGACGCACAGATACGCAGTATTTT	CATSAGAGGRTDTQYF
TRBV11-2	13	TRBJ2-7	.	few	TGTGCCAGCAGCACCGGGATGACTTACGAGCAGTACTTC	CASSTGMTYEQYF
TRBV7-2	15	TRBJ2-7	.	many	TGTGCCAGCAGCTCATCAGCGGGCCCCCCTTACGAGCAGTACTTC	CASSSSAGPPYEQYF
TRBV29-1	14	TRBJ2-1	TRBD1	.	TGCAGCGTAAAGTTAGGGACAGCCTACAATGAGCAGTTCTTC	CSVKLGTAYNEQFF
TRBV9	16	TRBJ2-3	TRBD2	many	TGTGCCAGCAGCGTAGTTGCGGGAGGGCCGTCAGATACGCAGTATTTT	CASSVVAGGPSDTQYF
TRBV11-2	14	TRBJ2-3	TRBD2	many	TGTGCCAGCAGCTTGATTGGGGGGGCAGATACGCAGTATTTT	CASSLIGGADTQYF
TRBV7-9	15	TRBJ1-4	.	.	TGTGCCAGCAGCCCGCTTGCGGGTGTCGACGAAAAACTGTCTTTT	CASSPLAGVDEKLSF
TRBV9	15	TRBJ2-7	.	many	TGTGCCAGCAGCGTAGCGGGCGGATCCTCCTACGAGCAGTACTTC	CASSVAGGSSYEQYF
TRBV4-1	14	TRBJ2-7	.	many	TGCGCCAGCAGCCAAGAAGGAGAGCCAGGGGAGCAGTACTTC	CASSQEGEPGEQYF
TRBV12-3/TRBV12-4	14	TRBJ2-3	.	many	TGTGCCAGCGGGGAATGGAAAAGCACAGATACGCAGTATTTT	CASGEWKSTDTQYF
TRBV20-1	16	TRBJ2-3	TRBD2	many	TGCAGTGCCAGTCATTCTAGCGGGATTTTGGTAGATACGCAGTATTTT	CSASHSSGILVDTQYF
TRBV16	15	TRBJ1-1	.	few	TGTGCCAGCAGCCAATCACCCAACCCGAACACTGAAGCTTTCTTT	CASSQSPNPNTEAFF
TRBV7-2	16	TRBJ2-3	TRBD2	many	TGTGCCAGCAGCCTTAGGACTAGCGGGAGCCTCGGTACGCAGTATTTT	CASSLRTSGSLGTQYF
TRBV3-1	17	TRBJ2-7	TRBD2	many	TGTGCCAGCAGCCCGATCTTAGGTGGAGCGGGAGACTACGAGCAGTACTTC	CASSPILGGAGDYEQYF
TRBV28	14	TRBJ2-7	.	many	TGTGCCAGCAGTCCCCGGACTTCCCCGGGCGAGCAGTACTTC	CASSPRTSPGEQYF
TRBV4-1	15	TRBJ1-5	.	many	TGCGCCAGCAGCCAAGTTCCGACAGAGAATCAGCCCCAGCATTTT	CASSQVPTENQPQHF
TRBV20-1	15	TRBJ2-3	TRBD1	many	TGCAGTGCTAGAAGTGTGGGGACAGATTGGTATACGCAGTATTTT	CSARSVGTDWYTQYF
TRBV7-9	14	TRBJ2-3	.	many	TGTGCCAGCAGCTCCCCCCTCAGCACAGATACGCAGTATTTT	CASSSPLSTDTQYF
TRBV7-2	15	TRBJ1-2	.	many	TGTGCCAGCAGCTTAATGCTGAGCCCTAACTATGGCTACACCTTC	CASSLMLSPNYGYTF
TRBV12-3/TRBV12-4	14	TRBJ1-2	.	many	TGTGCCAGCAGCTCCCCGGCACAGGGAGATGGCTACACCTTC	CASSSPAQGDGYTF
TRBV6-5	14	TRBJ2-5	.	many	TGTGCCAGCAGTTACTCGATTGGGTCGGAGACCCAGTACTTC	CASSYSIGSETQYF
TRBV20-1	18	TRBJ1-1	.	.	TGCAGTGCACCAAGCCGCCTACAGGGTCCTGATTTGAACACTGAAGCTTTCTTT	CSAPSRLQGPDLNTEAFF
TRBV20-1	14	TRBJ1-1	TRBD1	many	TGCAGTGCTAGAGATGACAGGGCGAACACTGAAGCTTTCTTT	CSARDDRANTEAFF
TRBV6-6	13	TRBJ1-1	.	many	TGTGCCAGCAGTTACTCGGGCGGCAGCGAAGCTTTCTTT	CASSYSGGSEAFF
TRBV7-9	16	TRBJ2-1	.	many	TGTGCCAGCAGCTCAACGGGACTTACTACCTACAATGAGCAGTTCTTC	CASSSTGLTTYNEQFF
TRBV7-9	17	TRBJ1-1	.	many	TGTGCCAGCAGCCCCACCGCGGGGGCAAGGCAGTACACTGAAGCTTTCTTT	CASSPTAGARQYTEAFF
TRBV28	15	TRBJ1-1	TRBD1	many	TGTGCCAGCGGCGGTCGACAGGGGGCAAACACTGAAGCTTTCTTT	CASGGRQGANTEAFF
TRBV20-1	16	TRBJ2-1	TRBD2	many	TGCAGTGCTAGAGATCTGGGGAGCGGGAGGTTCGATGAGCAGTTCTTC	CSARDLGSGRFDEQFF
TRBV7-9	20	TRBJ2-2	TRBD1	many	TGTGCCAGCAGCCATTATGGGACAGGGGACGGGAAGAGTTTCACCGGGGAGCTGTTTTTT	CASSHYGTGDGKSFTGELFF
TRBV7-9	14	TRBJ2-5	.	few	TGTGCCAGCAGCTTCGCAGCGGGTGAAGAGACCCAGTACTTC	CASSFAAGEETQYF